One sample yielded the 15 T cell receptor beta chains listed below, sequenced in a study of shared clonotypes between healthy human individuals (dated by TCRdb to the early 2020s). Library prep was done by the immunoSEQ multiplex PCR assay. The immuneACCESS repertoire file appears here via TCRdb, limited to in-frame rearrangements. These files lack a portion of the clones; in checked studies, under half of the deficit traces to unresolved V genes, and the cause of the others is not known. Counted in this sample were a few million clones; 85% to 95% of them appeared once. Of the sample, 0.39% falls within the top ten clones. What was sequenced was naive CD4+ T cells from PBMCs. The sample's cell subset or site label, decoded: CD45RA+ positively selected. The origin of the receptors is a man between 18 and 35 years old in good health. Some clones in this sample may be carry-over from other donors' samples.

V is TRBV7-3 and J is TRBJ2-5; 7 nucleotides match TRBD2. Germline lookup yields CDR1 SGHTA and CDR2 FQGTGA. The CDR3 is made up of 16 amino acids. With 2 bases clipped from V and 5 bases from J, the junction kept 11 bases outside the gene matches. The CDR3 DNA is TGTGCCAGCAGCTTATCTCCCGCGGGAGCGTGGGAGACCCAGTACTTC. It is translated as CASSLSPAGAWETQYF.

The rearrangement uses TRBV4-3 and TRBJ1-2; D possibly corresponds to TRBD1 (5 bases). There are 15 residues in the CDR3. Germline V gene lookup returns CDR1 LGHNA and CDR2 YSLEER. The V gene lost 0 bases and the J gene lost 5 bases, with 13 bases spanning the gap. CDR3 sequence: CASSQDGGIRYGYTF. CDR3 coding DNA: TGCGCCAGCAGCCAAGATGGGGGGATTCGGTATGGCTACACCTTC.

The chain uses TRBV7-9 and TRBJ1-1; D might be TRBD1 (5 bases). This CDR3 is built from 13 residues. Deletions cut 2 bases from V and 7 bases from J, with 11 bases between. Germline CDR1 and CDR2: SEHNR and FQNEAQ (reference sequence). The CDR3 loop is CASSLNTGLEAFF. The CDR3, as DNA: TGTGCCAGCAGCTTAAATACGGGGCTTGAAGCTTTCTTT.

This chain links TRBV7-9 with TRBJ1-6; possibly TRBD1 for D (6 bases). Trimming took 5 bases from V and 9 from J, leaving 11 bases between them. The germline V gene has CDR1 SEHNR and CDR2 FQNEAQ (reference sequence). The CDR3 covers 13 residues. The CDR3, as DNA: TGTGCCAGCAGCGACGAAGGGGGTTCACCCCTCCACTTT. Amino acid sequence: CASSDEGGSPLHF.

V usage is TRBV5-1 and J usage is TRBJ2-2, with 9 bases lining up with TRBD2. Trimming at V came to 5 bases and at J to 6 bases, leaving 8 bases not matched to a gene. The V gene's germline CDR1 is SGHRS and CDR2 YFSETQ. The CDR3 is 15 amino acids. CDR3 sequence reads: CASSFSGSGSGELFF. Written as DNA, the CDR3 is TGCGCCAGCAGTTTTAGCGGGAGCGGGTCCGGGGAGCTGTTTTTT.

This clone was seen a handful of times. The same CDR3 also results from other DNA sequences found in this sample. This sequence joins TRBV6-6 and TRBJ2-7; possible D gene TRBD2, 6 bases. V was pared by 4 bases and J by 4 bases, with 14 bases between. Germline CDR1 MNHNY, CDR2 SVGAGI (reference sequence). The CDR3 contains 14 residues. This CDR3 is CASSSLGAGYEQYF. CDR3 nucleotides: TGTGCCAGCAGTTCCCTAGGGGCGGGGTACGAGCAGTACTTC.

Comments on this clone: At one end, the junction sequence differs from germline, possibly due to a read error. The chain joins TRBV6-5 to TRBJ1-1; 11 bases align to TRBD1. This CDR3 comprises 13 residues. CDR1 is MNHEY and CDR2 is SVGAGI in the germline V gene. CDR3 nucleotides: TGTGCCAGCAGTTTGGACAGGGGGCATGAAACTTTCTTT. It encodes CASSLDRGHETFF.

This clone has more than one count but fewer than ten. The V and J genes are TRBV18 and TRBJ1-1; D unclear. V was cut by 3 bases and J by 6 bases, with 14 bases left in between. This CDR3 region has 14 residues. CDR1 KGHSH and CDR2 LQKENI come from the germline V gene. CDR3 amino acids: CASSPTDGWAEAFF. CDR3 coding DNA: TGTGCCAGCTCACCCACAGACGGTTGGGCTGAAGCTTTCTTT.

In this sample, this clone turned up once. Other DNA sequences of this sample code for an identical CDR3. The chain has TRBV5-1 and TRBJ2-1; the D gene is possibly TRBD2 (6 bases). Germline CDR1 SGHRS, CDR2 YFSETQ. This CDR3 has 15 amino acids. Trimming cost V 4 bases and J 0 bases, with 11 bases left between them. The DNA for the CDR3 is TGCGCCAGCAGCCCCTCCGGGGGCTCCTACAATGAGCAGTTCTTC. This translates into CASSPSGGSYNEQFF. Looking up the rest from reference TRBV5-1 and TRBJ2-1 gives the full variable domain: KAGVTQTPRYLIKTRGQQVTLSCSPISGHRSVSWYQQTPGQGLQFLFEYFSETQRNKGNFPGRFSGRQFSNSRSEMNVSTLELGDSALYLCASSPSGGSYNEQFFGPGTRLTVL.

The V call is TRBV29-1, the J call TRBJ2-3, with 12 bases matching TRBD2. V lost 7 bases to trimming and J lost 2 bases; unmatched junction nucleotides: 16. The germline CDR1 and CDR2 sequences are SQVTM and ANQGSEA. This CDR3 contains 18 residues. The CDR3 sequence: CSASGLAGLSLFTDTQYF. CDR3 in DNA: TGCAGCGCTTCAGGACTAGCGGGATTATCACTTTTCACAGATACGCAGTATTTT.

A single count supports this clone. J is TRBJ2-7 and V is TRBV6-1; 8 positions match TRBD2. Trimming removed 7 bases from V and 4 bases from J; junction bases left unmatched: 9. This CDR3 is 14 amino acids long. Germline CDR1 reads MNHNS; CDR2 reads SASEGT. This CDR3 reads CASTMTSARYEQYF. For the CDR3, the DNA is TGTGCCAGCACGATGACTAGCGCCCGGTACGAGCAGTACTTC.

To note about this clone: This CDR3 is also generated by other DNA sequences in the sample. V and J are TRBV7-3 and TRBJ2-1, with D maybe TRBD1 (6 bases). With 1 base removed from V and 4 bases from J, the gap between germline ends came to 11 bases. From germline, CDR1 is SGHTA and CDR2 FQGTGA. There are 15 residues in the CDR3. The DNA for the CDR3 is TGTGCCAGCAGCTTAATTGCGGACAGTTACAATGAGCAGTTCTTC. It yields the protein CASSLIADSYNEQFF.

In the case of this clone: Additional DNA sequences in this sample encode the identical CDR3. V usage is TRBV11-2 and J usage is TRBJ2-3; D unresolved. V was pared by 0 bases and J by 1 base, with 2 bases between. Germline CDR1 is SGHAT and CDR2 is FQNNGV. The CDR3 extends over 13 amino acids. Here the CDR3 DNA reads TGTGCCAGCAGCTTAGACCGCACAGATACGCAGTATTTT. The encoded protein is CASSLDRTDTQYF.

As for this clone: Other DNA sequences in the same sample also yield this CDR3. The J gene is TRBJ2-5, the V gene TRBV20-1; D gene uncertain. Trimming stripped 2 bases from V and 5 bases from J, with 3 bases between. The CDR3 sequence is 10 residues long. CDR1 is DFQATT, CDR2 SNEGSKA, per germline (reference sequence). As DNA, the CDR3 is TGCAGTGCTAGAAACGAGACCCAGTACTTC. It encodes CSARNETQYF.

This chain uses TRBV11-2 with TRBJ2-3; no reliable D call. The CDR3 extends over 17 amino acids. The ends were cut back, 2 bases at V and 0 bases at J, with 15 bases in the middle. Germline loops: CDR1 SGHAT, CDR2 FQNNGV. DNA of the CDR3: TGTGCCAGCAGCTTACAGCTTTTCGGGTCTAGCACAGATACGCAGTATTTT. It yields the protein CASSLQLFGSSTDTQYF.